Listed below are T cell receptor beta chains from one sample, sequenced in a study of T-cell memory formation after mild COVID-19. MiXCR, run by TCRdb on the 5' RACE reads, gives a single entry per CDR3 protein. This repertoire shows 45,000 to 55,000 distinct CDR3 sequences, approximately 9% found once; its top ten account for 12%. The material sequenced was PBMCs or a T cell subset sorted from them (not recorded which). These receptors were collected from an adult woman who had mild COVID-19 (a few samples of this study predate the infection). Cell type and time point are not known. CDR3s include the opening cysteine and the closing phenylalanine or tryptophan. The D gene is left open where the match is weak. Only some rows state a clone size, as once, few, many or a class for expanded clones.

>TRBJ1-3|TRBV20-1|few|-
TGCAGTGCTCGTGGAAACACCATATATTTT
CSARGNTIYF
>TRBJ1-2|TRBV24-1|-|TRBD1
TGTGCCACCAGTGAAACCGGGACAGGGCACTATGGCTACACCTTC
CATSETGTGHYGYTF
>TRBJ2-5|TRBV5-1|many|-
TGCGCCAGCAGCCCGGGGGCGATGGGGGAGACCCAGTACTTC
CASSPGAMGETQYF
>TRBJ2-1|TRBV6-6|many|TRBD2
TGTGCCAGCAGTTACTCGCCAACTAGCGGGGTCTACAATGAGCAGTTCTTC
CASSYSPTSGVYNEQFF
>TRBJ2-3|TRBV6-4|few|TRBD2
TGTGCCAGCAGTGACCAAGCGGGAAACGCAGATACGCAGTATTTT
CASSDQAGNADTQYF
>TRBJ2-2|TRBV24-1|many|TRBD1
TGTGCCACCAGAAGTACCGGGACAGGGGGCACCGGGGAGCTGTTTTTT
CATRSTGTGGTGELFF
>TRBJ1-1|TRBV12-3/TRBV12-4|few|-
TGTGCCAGCAAAACCTACACTGAAGCTTTCTTT
CASKTYTEAFF
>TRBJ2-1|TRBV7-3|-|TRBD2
TGTGCCAGCAGCCCCAGCGGGGGGGCCTACAATGAGCAGTTCTTC
CASSPSGGAYNEQFF
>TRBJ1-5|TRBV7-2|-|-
TGTGCCAGCAGCTTACATCCGATGGGTTTTTCGAGCAATCAGCCCCAGCATTTT
CASSLHPMGFSSNQPQHF
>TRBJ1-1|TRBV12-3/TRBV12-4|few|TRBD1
TGTGCCAGCGGGGAACAGGGGTTGGGCACTGAAGCTTTCTTT
CASGEQGLGTEAFF
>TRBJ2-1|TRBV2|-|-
TGTGCCAGCACCCCTAACGGGGGCTCCTACAATGAGCAGTTCTTC
CASTPNGGSYNEQFF
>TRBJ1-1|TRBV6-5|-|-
TGTGCCAGCTGTTACCACCCCTCCGGCACACAAGAAGCTTTCTTT
CASCYHPSGTQEAFF
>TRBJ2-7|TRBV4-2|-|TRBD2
TGTGCCAGCAGCCCCTCACTAGCGGGCACCTACGAGCAGTACTTC
CASSPSLAGTYEQYF
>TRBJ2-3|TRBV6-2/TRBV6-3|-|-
TGTGCCAGCGGCCCAATAGGGGCTTCCAGCGATACGCAGTATTTT
CASGPIGASSDTQYF
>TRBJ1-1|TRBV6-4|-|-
TGTGCCAGCAGTGACCGGGACAACACTGAAGCTTTCTTT
CASSDRDNTEAFF
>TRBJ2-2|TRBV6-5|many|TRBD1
TGTGCCAGCAGTGCCCTTCCAGGGGGCAGTAGCACCGGGGAGCTGTTTTTT
CASSALPGGSSTGELFF
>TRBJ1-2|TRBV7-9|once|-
TGTGCCAGCAGCCCGCAGGGTATCGGCTATGGCTACACCTTC
CASSPQGIGYGYTF
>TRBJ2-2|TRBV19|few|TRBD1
TGTGCCAGTAGATCAGGGGGCGCGAACACCGGGGAGCTGTTTTTT
CASRSGGANTGELFF
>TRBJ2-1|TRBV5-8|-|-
TGTGCCAGCACCCCGCTCTCCTACAATGAGCAGTTCTTC
CASTPLSYNEQFF
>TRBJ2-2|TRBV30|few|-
TGTGCCTGGAGTGTACGGGGGGCCCACACCGGGGAGCTGTTTTTT
CAWSVRGAHTGELFF
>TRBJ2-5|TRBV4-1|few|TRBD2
TGCGCCAGCAGCCCCCCCCTGCGGGGGGGAGAGACCCAGTACTTC
CASSPPLRGGETQYF
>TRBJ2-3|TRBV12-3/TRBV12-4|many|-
TGTGCCAGCAGTTTCATAGGCATGCTATCAGCTAGCACAGATACGCAGTATTTT
CASSFIGMLSASTDTQYF
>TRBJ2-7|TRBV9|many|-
TGTGCCAGCAGCGTAGGAACAACTAGCTCCTACGAGCAGTACTTC
CASSVGTTSSYEQYF
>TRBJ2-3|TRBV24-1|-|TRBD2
TGTGCCACCAGTGATGGAGGCAGCGGGGGTGCAGATACGCAGTATTTT
CATSDGGSGGADTQYF
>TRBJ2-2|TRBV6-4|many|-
TGTGCCAGCAGTGACACACCGGGGGGCCCTAGCGGGGAGCTGTTTTTT
CASSDTPGGPSGELFF
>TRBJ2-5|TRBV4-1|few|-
TGCGCCAGCAGCCAAGATTTAAGAGGGCTAGAGACCCAGTACTTC
CASSQDLRGLETQYF
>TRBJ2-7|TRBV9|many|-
TGTGCCAGCAGCGTAGGTACTAAGGTGTTATACGAGCAGTACTTC
CASSVGTKVLYEQYF
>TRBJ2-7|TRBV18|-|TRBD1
TGTGCCAGCTCACAATCAACAGGGGACTCCTACGAGCAGTACTTC
CASSQSTGDSYEQYF
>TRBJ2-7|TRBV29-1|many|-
TGCAGCGTCCGGCAGCTGGGGTCCTACGAGCAGTACTTC
CSVRQLGSYEQYF
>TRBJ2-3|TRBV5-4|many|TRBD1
TGTGCCAGCAGCTACGGACAGGGGGCCACAGATACGCAGTATTTT
CASSYGQGATDTQYF
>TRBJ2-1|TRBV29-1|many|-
TGCAGCACCTACCCTGGACAGAGAAACAATGAGCAGTTCTTC
CSTYPGQRNNEQFF
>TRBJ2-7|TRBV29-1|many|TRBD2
TGCAGCGTCCAACACCTGACTAGCGCCGAGCAGTACTTC
CSVQHLTSAEQYF
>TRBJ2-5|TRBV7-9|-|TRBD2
TGTGCCAGCAGCTCCGGGGGGGGCCGCCAAGAGACCCAGTACTTC
CASSSGGGRQETQYF
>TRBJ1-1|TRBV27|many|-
TGTGCCAGCAAAGGGTTGGAAGCGAAAGCTTTCTTT
CASKGLEAKAFF
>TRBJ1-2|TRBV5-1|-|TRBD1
TGCGCCAGCAGCTCAGATCCCGGGACAGCCTATGGCTACACCTTC
CASSSDPGTAYGYTF
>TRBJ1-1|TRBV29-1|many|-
TGCAGCGTTGACAGGATGAACACTGAAGCTTTCTTT
CSVDRMNTEAFF
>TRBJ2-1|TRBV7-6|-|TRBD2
TGTGCCAGCAGCCCCGGGAGTAGCGGGAGCTCCTACAATGAGCAGTTCTTC
CASSPGSSGSSYNEQFF
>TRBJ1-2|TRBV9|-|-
TGTGCCAGCAGCGTAGGGACAAACTATGGCTACACCTTC
CASSVGTNYGYTF
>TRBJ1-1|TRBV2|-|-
TGTGCCAGCAGTGAAGTACAGGGTGGTGGCACTGAAGCTTTCTTT
CASSEVQGGGTEAFF
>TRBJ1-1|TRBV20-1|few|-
TGCAGTGCCCCCCCGGCAGGGCGGACAATGTACACTGAAGCTTTCTTT
CSAPPAGRTMYTEAFF
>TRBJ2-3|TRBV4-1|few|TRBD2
TGCGCCAGCAGCCGCCGAGGGGAGACTAGCGGGGGAGGGGGAGATACGCAGTATTTT
CASSRRGETSGGGGDTQYF
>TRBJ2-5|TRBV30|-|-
TGTGCCTGGACTCCAACGGGGTCATGGGAGACCCAGTACTTC
CAWTPTGSWETQYF
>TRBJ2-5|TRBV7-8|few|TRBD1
TGTGCCAGCAGCCCTGGACAGGGAACGGTGGAGACCCAGTACTTC
CASSPGQGTVETQYF
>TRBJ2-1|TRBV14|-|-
TGTGCCAGCAGCCGTACCTCGGGACCACCTGAGGATGAGCAGTTCTTC
CASSRTSGPPEDEQFF
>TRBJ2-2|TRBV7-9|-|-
TGTGCCAGCAGTTCGCCCGGGGGGCGGAACACCGGGGAGCTGTTTTTT
CASSSPGGRNTGELFF
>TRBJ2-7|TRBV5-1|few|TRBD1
TGCGCCAGCAGCTTTACGGACAGGGTGCCCTACGAGCAGTACTTC
CASSFTDRVPYEQYF
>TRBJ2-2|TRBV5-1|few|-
TGCGCCAGCAGGGGTGTGAGGACTGCGAACACCGGGGAGCTGTTTTTT
CASRGVRTANTGELFF
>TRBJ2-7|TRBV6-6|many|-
TGTGCCAGCAAACAAGGGGCCGGGGCATTGTGGCAGTACTTC
CASKQGAGALWQYF
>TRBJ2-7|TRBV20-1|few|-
TGCAGTGCTAGAGATCATTTGCGGGACTTCTACGAGCAGTACTTC
CSARDHLRDFYEQYF
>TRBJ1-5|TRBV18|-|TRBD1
TGTGCCAGCTCACCGACCGATACAGGGGGCAATCAGCCCCAGCATTTT
CASSPTDTGGNQPQHF
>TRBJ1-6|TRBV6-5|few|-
TGTGCCAGCAGTTCCAGGGGTCCCGATTCACCCCTCCACTTT
CASSSRGPDSPLHF
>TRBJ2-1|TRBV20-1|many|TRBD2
TGCAGTGCTAGTGCACCGGGACTAGCGGGCCATGAGCAGTTCTTC
CSASAPGLAGHEQFF